This T cell receptor (beta chain) was obtained from a study of early T cells in non-severe SARS-CoV-2 infection. On the study more broadly: Chains stayed unpaired after sequencing of bulk RNA from unsorted whole blood. General study points: Missing private and CD4 specificities, VDJdb matching favored anti-spike CD8 responses.

This clonotype has ten or more counts. The target antigen is unknown. Researchers attached unique molecular identifiers to individual cDNA molecules. TCRdb reprocessed the 5' RACE reads with MiXCR, giving one entry per CDR3 protein. The sample lists tens of thousands of distinct CDR3 sequences; roughly 5.3% were seen once. V gave up 3 bases and J gave up 5 bases, with 13 bases separating them. The CDR3 length is 14 residues. In germline, CDR1 is MNHNS, CDR2 SASEGT. Sample: whole blood. V gene TRBV6-1 combines with J gene TRBJ1-1, with a tentative D call TRBD1 (6 bases). The TCR comes from an adult who was a healthcare worker with PCR-confirmed SARS-CoV-2 infection or an uninfected control (not recorded which). CDR3 sequence (DNA): TGTGCCAGCAGTGACCTATGGACAGCAACTGAAGCTTTCTTT. It encodes CASSDLWTATEAFF.